The 8 T cell receptor beta chains reported below all come from one sample, sequenced in a study of blood T cell repertoires in COVID-19. Some clones are missing from TCRdb's copy, which holds only in-frame ones; the method was immunoSEQ multiplex PCR. The sample contains roughly 300,000 clones, roughly 86% of which appear only once. Material: peripheral blood. Receptor source: a woman aged 45 to 65 who had recovered from COVID-19.

This rearrangement joins TRBV28 to TRBJ2-2; 10 bases align to TRBD1. The CDR3 has 14 amino acids. Trimming took 6 bases from V and 3 from J; bases not matched to a gene: 1. CDR1 and CDR2 (germline): MDHEN, SYDVKM. CDR3 amino acids: CASRGTGDTGELFF. In nucleotides, the CDR3 is TGTGCCAGCAGAGGGACAGGGGACACCGGGGAGCTGTTTTTT.

The table lists this clone with a count of one. CDR3 DNA sequence: TGTGCCACCAGTGACCCGGGACAGGGTCGGAATGAGCAGTTCTTC. This gives the protein CATSDPGQGRNEQFF. This sequence joins TRBV24-1 and TRBJ2-1; TRBD1 aligns across 9 bases. The CDR3 contains 15 residues. V was clipped by 4 bases and J by 7 bases; unmatched bases: 7. CDR1 and CDR2 (germline): KGHDR, SFDVKD.

V gene TRBV30 combines with J gene TRBJ1-2, with D possibly TRBD1 on 6 matching bases. CDR1 and CDR2 (germline): GTSNPN, SVGIG (reference sequence). The germline V and J ends were trimmed by 0 bases and 4 bases, with 15 bases remaining between them. This CDR3 is built from 15 residues. This chain's CDR3 is CAWSVLGAGPYGYTF. The CDR3 DNA is TGTGCCTGGAGTGTATTGGGGGCCGGACCCTATGGCTACACCTTC. Together with reference TRBV30 and TRBJ1-2, the CDR3 gives the full variable domain: SQTIHQWPATLVQPVGSPLSLECTVEGTSNPNLYWYRQAAGRGLQLLFYSVGIGQISSEVPQNLSASRPQDRQFILSSKKLLLSDSGFYLCAWSVLGAGPYGYTFGSGTRLTVV.

The V and J genes are TRBV19 and TRBJ2-5; D might be TRBD2 (6 bases). Between the trimmed V and J ends, which lost 3 bases and 2 bases, there was a span of 16 bases. Germline CDR1 LNHDA, CDR2 SQIVND (reference sequence). This CDR3 has 16 residues. The CDR3 sequence: CASSMGPEGTQETQYF. The CDR3 DNA reads TGTGCCAGTAGTATGGGCCCGGAGGGCACACAAGAGACCCAGTACTTC. Filled out from reference TRBV19 and TRBJ2-5, the complete variable domain reads DGGITQSPKYLFRKEGQNVTLSCEQNLNHDAMYWYRQDPGQGLRLIYYSQIVNDFQKGDIAEGYSVSREKKESFPLTVTSAQKNPTAFYLCASSMGPEGTQETQYFGPGTRLLVL.

The rearrangement joins TRBV18 to TRBJ1-2; no clear D gene. The CDR3 has 14 amino acids. V shed 2 bases and J shed 2 bases, with 9 bases lying between them. In germline, CDR1 is KGHSH, CDR2 LQKENI. In DNA form, the CDR3 reads TGTGCCAGCTCACCAGCAGGTCCAAACTATGGCTACACCTTC. It encodes CASSPAGPNYGYTF.

The V gene is TRBV6-6, the J gene TRBJ2-7; 7 bases map to TRBD1. The germline CDR1 and CDR2 sequences are MNHNY and SVGAGI (reference sequence). There are 13 residues in the CDR3. V shed 6 bases, J shed 3 bases, and the junction held 5 bases outside the gene matches. CDR3 coding DNA: TGTGCCAGCAGACTCCAGGGGGTCTACGAGCAGTACTTC. It specifies CASRLQGVYEQYF.

The chain combines TRBV9 with TRBJ1-1, with a tentative D call TRBD1 (6 bases). The CDR3 covers 15 residues. Germline-derived CDR1 and CDR2 are SGDLS and YYNGEE. V gave up 2 bases and J gave up 2 bases, with 13 bases separating them. The CDR3 reads CASSVTVQGNTEAFF. Here the CDR3 DNA reads TGTGCCAGCAGCGTTACCGTACAGGGTAACACTGAAGCTTTCTTT.

The V gene is TRBV6-5, the J gene TRBJ2-1, with 7 nucleotides matching TRBD1. V gave up 6 bases and J gave up 9 bases; unmatched junction bases: 11. The V gene's germline CDR1 is MNHEY and CDR2 SVGAGI. This CDR3 has 14 residues. This CDR3 is CASSSYKGAREQFF. For the CDR3, the DNA is TGTGCCAGCAGCTCATATAAGGGGGCCCGTGAGCAGTTCTTC.